Below are 20 T cell receptor beta chains sequenced from a single sample in a study of CD8 T cells in ankylosing spondylitis. MiXCR, applied by TCRdb to the 5' RACE reads, yields one record per CDR3 protein. The sample lists around 230,000 distinct CDR3 sequences, 7.5% to 9.5% occurring once. Sequencing was carried out using blood, either unsorted or a sorted T cell fraction (not recorded which). The receptors were gathered from a female donor with ankylosing spondylitis or in good health (not recorded which).

This clonotype appeared a few times. The rearrangement joins TRBV19 to TRBJ1-1, with 7 bases that match TRBD1. The CDR3 totals 13 residues. J lost 4 bases, V lost 7 bases, and 6 bases had no gene match. Germline-derived CDR1 and CDR2 are LNHDA and SQIVND (reference sequence). The CDR3 loop reads CASTTDRATEAFF. The DNA of the CDR3 is TGTGCCAGTACCACCGACAGGGCCACTGAAGCTTTCTTT.

This clonotype has at least ten counts. The chain carries TRBV12-3 or TRBV12-4 and TRBJ1-1; weak D call: TRBD1 (5 bases). V dropped 6 bases and J dropped 4 bases, with 12 bases sitting between them. The CDR3 extends over 13 amino acids. The CDR3, as DNA: TGTGCCAGCAGCCCAGGGCAGGTCACTGAAGCTTTCTTT. Residues: CASSPGQVTEAFF.

This clonotype turned up a few times. V gene TRBV12-5 combines with J gene TRBJ2-1; TRBD2 matches at 12 bases. CDR3 length equals 16 residues. J gave up 1 base and V 6 bases, and 4 bases lay outside the gene matches. Germline CDR1 and CDR2: LGHNT and FRNRAP. In DNA form, the CDR3 reads TGTGCTAGTGGCCACGGGACTAGCGGGTCCTACAATGAGCAGTTCTTC. Encoded protein: CASGHGTSGSYNEQFF.

This chain uses TRBV7-2 with TRBJ2-1, with 11 bases lining up with TRBD2. Germline V CDR1 and CDR2: SGHTA, FQGNSA. V was clipped by 2 bases and J by 6 bases; unmatched bases: 9. The CDR3 has 17 residues. CDR3 sequence (DNA): TGTGCCAGCAGCTTAACGGTCGATAGCGGGAGGGCCAATGAGCAGTTCTTC. This translates into CASSLTVDSGRANEQFF.

Ten or more counts support this clonotype. The J gene is TRBJ2-1, the V gene TRBV7-2; 9 bases are a match to TRBD2. The germline V gene encodes CDR1 SGHTA and CDR2 FQGNSA. V shed 4 bases, J shed 4 bases, and the junction held 5 bases outside the gene matches. This CDR3 region has 15 residues. In DNA, the CDR3 is TGTGCCAGCAGCTCGACTAGCGGAGCTTACAATGAGCAGTTCTTC. Translation: CASSSTSGAYNEQFF.

In this sample, this clonotype turned up many times. V usage is TRBV20-1 and J usage is TRBJ2-1; 11 nucleotides align to TRBD2. The V and J ends lost 1 base and 4 bases, in that order; junction bases with no gene match: 0. This CDR3 has 14 amino acids. Germline loops: CDR1 DFQATT, CDR2 SNEGSKA (reference sequence). The CDR3 DNA sequence: TGCAGTGCTAGAGCTAGCGGGAGGTACAATGAGCAGTTCTTC. It is translated as CSARASGRYNEQFF.

This clonotype was picked up many times. The V and J genes are TRBV7-2 and TRBJ2-7; TRBD2 agrees at 11 bases. The CDR3 has 15 residues. The germline V gene encodes CDR1 SGHTA and CDR2 FQGNSA. The junction had 7 bases not matched to a gene; V was cut back by 5 bases and J by 4 bases. CDR3: CASSPGIAGGYEQYF. The CDR3 nucleotides are TGTGCCAGCAGCCCCGGGATAGCGGGAGGGTACGAGCAGTACTTC.

This clonotype has ten or more counts. This rearrangement joins TRBV12-3 or TRBV12-4 to TRBJ1-1; TRBD1 might be the D (6 bases). The CDR3 consists of 14 residues. Trimming shortened V by 4 bases and J by 2 bases, and 11 bases separated the two germline ends. The chain's CDR3 is CASSSDRSNTEAFF. CDR3 nucleotides: TGTGCCAGCAGTTCCGACAGGTCTAACACTGAAGCTTTCTTT.

This clonotype was recorded many times. The chain is built from TRBV20-1 and TRBJ1-1; 9 bases map to TRBD1. Germline trimming cut 1 base from V and 4 bases from J; bases unmatched to any gene: 4. Germline V gene sequence: CDR1 DFQATT, CDR2 SNEGSKA (reference sequence). The CDR3 is 14 residues long. CDR3 nucleotide sequence: TGCAGTGCTAGAGTCCTACAGGGGGCCACTGAAGCTTTCTTT. Protein product: CSARVLQGATEAFF.

This clonotype has a count of ten or more. This chain uses TRBV24-1 with TRBJ2-1, with 11 positions matching TRBD2. Germline loops: CDR1 KGHDR, CDR2 SFDVKD. Trimming removed 3 bases from V and 3 bases from J; junction bases left unmatched: 6. This CDR3 comprises 17 residues. The CDR3 region has the DNA TGTGCCACCAGTGATGCCTCTAGCGGGAGGAACTACAATGAGCAGTTCTTC. Translating it yields CATSDASSGRNYNEQFF.

CDR3 region: CASSLEAHPRVNEQFF. In nucleotides, the CDR3 is TGTGCCAGCAGCTTGGAGGCCCATCCCCGTGTCAATGAGCAGTTCTTC. The chain recombines TRBV5-4 with TRBJ2-1, with unresolved D. Trimming shortened V by 0 bases and J by 6 bases, and 16 bases separated the two germline ends. The CDR3 extends over 16 amino acids. Germline V gene sequence: CDR1 SGHNT, CDR2 YYREEE (reference sequence). The full variable domain, its missing parts supplied by reference TRBV5-4 and TRBJ2-1, is ETGVTQSPTHLIKTRGQQVTLRCSSQSGHNTVSWYQQALGQGPQFIFQYYREEENGRGNFPPRFSGLQFPNYSSELNVNALELDDSALYLCASSLEAHPRVNEQFFGPGTRLTVL.

This clonotype was seen many times. The rearrangement links TRBV30 to TRBJ1-1; D is undetermined. V lost 0 bases and J lost 5, with 10 bases in between. This CDR3 has 13 residues. Germline V gene sequence: CDR1 GTSNPN, CDR2 SVGIG (reference sequence). Written as DNA, the CDR3 is TGTGCCTGGAGTGTGGACCGAGGGACTGAAGCTTTCTTT. Residues: CAWSVDRGTEAFF.

This clonotype has just a few counts. The J gene is TRBJ2-7, the V gene TRBV7-2; D is ambiguous. With 5 bases removed from V and 7 bases from J, the gap between germline ends came to 21 bases. CDR3 length: 15 residues. Per germline, CDR1 SGHTA and CDR2 FQGNSA. The CDR3 DNA reads TGTGCCAGCAGCACCCAGCCGGGCCCGCCCGAAGAGCAGTACTTC. This encodes CASSTQPGPPEEQYF.

This clonotype was recorded at least ten times. The rearrangement links TRBV20-1 to TRBJ2-5, with 7 nucleotides matching TRBD1. In germline, CDR1 is DFQATT, CDR2 SNEGSKA (reference sequence). The CDR3 extends over 14 amino acids. Losses at the gene ends were 1 base for V and 2 bases for J; bases not matched to a gene: 4. The DNA of the CDR3 is TGCAGTGCTAGAGGTTGGGGACAGCAAGAGACCCAGTACTTC. Its translation is CSARGWGQQETQYF.

This clonotype was recorded at least ten times. The chain is built from TRBV5-1 and TRBJ1-4; D unclear. This CDR3 is built from 14 residues. Trimming left V 4 bases short and J 7 bases short, with 14 bases between. In germline, CDR1 is SGHRS, CDR2 YFSETQ. The CDR3 DNA is TGCGCCAGCAGCGGCGGTTCCGGAGGTGAAAAACTGTTTTTT. Encoded protein: CASSGGSGGEKLFF. The full variable domain, its missing parts supplied by reference TRBV5-1 and TRBJ1-4, is KAGVTQTPRYLIKTRGQQVTLSCSPISGHRSVSWYQQTPGQGLQFLFEYFSETQRNKGNFPGRFSGRQFSNSRSEMNVSTLELGDSALYLCASSGGSGGEKLFFGSGTQLSVL.

This clonotype has a count of ten or more. V usage is TRBV4-1 and J usage is TRBJ2-1; D ambiguous. The V end was cut by 1 base, the J end by 7 bases, with 14 bases between. Germline V CDR1 and CDR2: MGHRA, YSYEKL. The CDR3 consists of 15 residues. The DNA of the CDR3 is TGCGCCAGCAGCCAAGCCCCCACTACCCTAAATGAGCAGTTCTTC. This translates into CASSQAPTTLNEQFF.

This clonotype was detected many times. The CDR3: CSVGYRGWETQYF. The CDR3 DNA follows: TGCAGCGTTGGTTACAGGGGGTGGGAGACCCAGTACTTC. The chain links TRBV29-1 to TRBJ2-5, with TRBD1 matching 8 bases. The germline CDR1 and CDR2 sequences are SQVTM and ANQGSEA. The length of the CDR3 is 13 residues. The ends lost 4 bases at V and 5 bases at J; junction bases unmatched: 6.

This clonotype was seen a single time. The chain carries TRBV6-2 or TRBV6-3 and TRBJ2-5; 7 bases match TRBD2. The CDR3 is 14 amino acids. Germline values: CDR1 MNHEY, CDR2 SVGEGT. The ends lost 6 bases at V and 4 bases at J; junction bases unmatched: 8. CDR3: CASSIGLVAETQYF. The CDR3 DNA reads as TGTGCCAGCAGCATAGGACTAGTGGCAGAGACCCAGTACTTC.

Notes on this clonotype: Being one base from a much bigger clone, this may be a read error. This chain uses TRBV12-3 or TRBV12-4 with TRBJ2-2; D gene ambiguous. This CDR3 has 15 residues. CDR3 protein: CASRGSPWNTRELFF. CDR3 bases: TGTGCCAGCAGGGGCAGTCCGTGGAACACCAGGGAGCTGTTTTTT.

This clonotype was seen repeatedly, ten times or more. The chain links TRBV29-1 to TRBJ1-1; no definite D call. Trimming stripped 5 bases from V and 1 base from J, with 5 bases between. The germline V gene encodes CDR1 SQVTM and CDR2 ANQGSEA. This CDR3 region has 11 residues. CDR3 nucleotide sequence: TGCAGCGTTCTGGGGAACACTGAAGCTTTCTTT. This sequence encodes CSVLGNTEAFF.